Below are 4 T cell receptor beta chains sequenced from a single sample in a study of cytomegalovirus exposure and HLA in healthy donors. PCR primers comprised 60 Vbeta and 13 Jbeta primers. Some clones are missing from TCRdb's copy, which holds only in-frame ones; the method was immunoSEQ multiplex PCR. The sample has over 150,000 clones, approximately 75% seen once. The sample consisted of PBMCs. The origin of the receptors is a man aged 18 to 29 in good health and CMV-seronegative.

CDR3 DNA: TGTGCCAGCAGTTTGTACGGGACAGGGGGCTACAATGAGCAGTTCTTC. It is translated as CASSLYGTGGYNEQFF. The rearrangement uses TRBV28 and TRBJ2-1; 11 nucleotides align to TRBD1. The CDR3 loop spans 16 amino acids. The germline V gene encodes CDR1 MDHEN and CDR2 SYDVKM. Germline trimming cut 3 bases from V and 3 bases from J; bases unmatched to any gene: 4.

V and J are TRBV7-2 and TRBJ1-2, with 7 nucleotides matching TRBD1. Per germline, CDR1 SGHTA and CDR2 FQGNSA. The ends lost 0 bases at V and 4 bases at J; junction bases unmatched: 2. The CDR3 loop spans 14 amino acids. DNA of the CDR3: TGTGCCAGCAGCTTAGCCCAGGGGGGCTATGGCTACACCTTC. Residues: CASSLAQGGYGYTF.

The chain is built from TRBV5-1 and TRBJ2-5; 8 bases align to TRBD1. Germline V gene lookup returns CDR1 SGHRS and CDR2 YFSETQ. This CDR3 region has 15 residues. V lost 5 bases to trimming and J lost 4 bases; unmatched junction nucleotides: 10. The CDR3 DNA reads as TGCGCCAGCAGTGCCCGGACAGGGTCAAGAGAGACCCAGTACTTC. Translated: CASSARTGSRETQYF.

This chain connects TRBV4-3 to TRBJ2-3; TRBD2 agrees at 11 bases. V lost 1 base and J lost 2; bases outside the gene matches: 5. The V gene's germline CDR1 is LGHNA and CDR2 YSLEER. The CDR3 has 17 amino acids. The CDR3 DNA reads TGCGCCAGCAGCCAAGGACTAGCGGGGAGCCTCACAGATACGCAGTATTTT. It translates to CASSQGLAGSLTDTQYF.